This entry lists 30 T cell receptor beta chains sequenced from one sample in a study of T cell repertoires and HLA-DP antigens. Assay: immunoSEQ multiplex PCR; the TCRdb copy retains only in-frame clones and omits some. In the table there are some 110,000 clones, more than 85% of which are singletons. Their antigens are not known. Input material: CD4+ T cells from PBMCs. These TCRs come from a woman aged 18 to 35 in good health and CMV-seronegative.

CDR3 loop: CASSSTSSYEQYV. CDR3 bases: TGTGCCAGCAGCTCGACTAGTTCCTACGAGCAGTACGTC. The chain couples TRBV5-6 to TRBJ2-7; possibly TRBD2 for D (6 bases). V lost 3 bases and J 1 base, leaving 8 bases between the germline ends. CDR3 length: 13 amino acids. Germline V gene data show CDR1 as SGHDT and CDR2 as YYEEEE.

Only one count was recorded for this clone. V gene TRBV27 combines with J gene TRBJ2-7; D might be TRBD1 (6 bases). V gave up 3 bases and J gave up 2 bases, with 11 bases separating them. This CDR3 has 14 amino acids. Germline values: CDR1 MNHEY, CDR2 SMNVEV (reference sequence). The CDR3 spells CASSFGTSAYEQYV. The CDR3 nucleotides are TGTGCCAGCAGTTTTGGGACATCCGCCTACGAGCAGTACGTC.

The chain recombines TRBV5-1 with TRBJ1-3, with no clear D. The germline V gene encodes CDR1 SGHRS and CDR2 YFSETQ. The V and J ends lost 1 base and 0 bases respectively, with 17 bases between them. CDR3 size: 18 residues. The CDR3 region is CASSLYGRSPSSGNTIYF. CDR3 sequence (DNA): TGCGCCAGCAGCTTGTACGGACGGAGCCCGAGCTCTGGAAACACCATATATTTT.

The chain recombines TRBV30 with TRBJ2-7; no definite D call. Germline assignment: CDR1 GTSNPN and CDR2 SVGIG (reference sequence). V was trimmed by 4 bases and J by 5 bases, leaving 12 bases between them. This CDR3 spans 12 amino acids. The CDR3 DNA reads as TGTGCCTGGATTCCAGCCCTCAACGAGCAGTACTTC. Its protein is CAWIPALNEQYF.

This chain connects TRBV19 to TRBJ1-1; 9 bases are a match to TRBD1. This CDR3 is built from 15 residues. The germline V gene encodes CDR1 LNHDA and CDR2 SQIVND (reference sequence). V dropped 6 bases and J dropped 0; count of bases not matched to a gene: 5. This CDR3 is CASSTQGALNTEAFF. The CDR3 DNA is TGTGCCAGTAGCACACAGGGGGCCCTGAACACTGAAGCTTTCTTT.

The chain recombines TRBV20-1 with TRBJ2-1; D is undetermined. The CDR3 spans 11 residues. V was clipped by 5 bases and J by 5 bases, with 7 bases between them. Germline V gives CDR1 DFQATT, CDR2 SNEGSKA (reference sequence). The DNA of the CDR3 is TGCAGTGCTTTACAGCACAATGAGCAGTTCTTC. Its translation is CSALQHNEQFF.

The chain combines TRBV25-1 with TRBJ2-3; 7 bases align to TRBD2. This CDR3 contains 14 residues. CDR1 and CDR2 (germline): MGHDK, SYGVNS. J was trimmed by 0 bases and V by 5 bases; bases with no gene match: 2. The CDR3 sequence: CASSPAGSTDTQYF. The CDR3 coding sequence is TGTGCCAGCAGTCCAGCGGGGAGCACAGATACGCAGTATTTT.

The chain carries TRBV28 and TRBJ1-1, with D possibly being TRBD1 (6 bases). The germline V gene has CDR1 MDHEN and CDR2 SYDVKM. Trimming pared 3 bases from V and 10 bases from J, leaving 12 bases between. CDR3 length equals 12 residues. The DNA of the CDR3 is TGTGCCAGCAGTTTTTTCGGGGGGCCAGCTTTCTTT. It codes for CASSFFGGPAFF.

The CDR3 bases are TGCAGCGTCGTAGTGGCAGGGGATAACTATGGCTACACCTTC. This gives the protein CSVVVAGDNYGYTF. V gene TRBV29-1 combines with J gene TRBJ1-2; the D gene is possibly TRBD1 (6 bases). CDR3 length: 14 amino acids. Germline CDR1 SQVTM, CDR2 ANQGSEA. V gave up 6 bases and J gave up 1 base, with 15 bases separating them. Full variable domain (rest looked up from reference TRBV29-1 and TRBJ1-2): SAVISQKPSRDICQRGTSLTIQCQVDSQVTMMFWYRQQPGQSLTLIATANQGSEATYESGFVIDKFPISRPNLTFSTLTVSNMSPEDSSIYLCSVVVAGDNYGYTFGSGTRLTVV.

The CDR3 bases are TGTGCCAGCAACTCAGGGAGGACCTACGAGCAGTACTTC. It translates to CASNSGRTYEQYF. This chain connects TRBV27 to TRBJ2-5; D possibly corresponds to TRBD2 (6 bases). The end of the DNA aligns better with TRBJ2-7, so the J call may be wrong. Germline CDR1 and CDR2: MNHEY and SMNVEV (reference sequence). There are 13 residues in the CDR3.

The CDR3 loop is CASSPQFSEAFF. As DNA, the CDR3 is TGTGCCAGCAGCCCCCAATTTTCTGAAGCTTTCTTT. The V and J genes are TRBV2 and TRBJ1-1; D not certain. Trimming left V 6 bases short and J 6 bases short, with 11 bases between. The germline CDR1 and CDR2 sequences are SNHLY and FYNNEI. CDR3 length: 12 amino acids.

The chain couples TRBV6-5 to TRBJ1-4; D might be TRBD1 (6 bases). Looked up from germline, CDR1 is MNHEY and CDR2 is SVGAGI. Trimming cost V 0 bases and J 5 bases, with 13 bases left between them. The CDR3 has 16 residues. CDR3 in amino acids: CASSYSLGTQNEKLFF. CDR3 nucleotides: TGTGCCAGCAGTTACTCCCTCGGGACACAAAATGAAAAACTGTTTTTT.

The chain is built from TRBV18 and TRBJ1-1; D gene ambiguous. The V end was cut by 4 bases, the J end by 0 bases, with 9 bases between. This CDR3 has 14 amino acids. Looked up from germline, CDR1 is KGHSH and CDR2 is LQKENI. The CDR3 reads CASSHGLMNTEAFF. CDR3 nucleotides: TGTGCCAGCTCACATGGCCTCATGAACACTGAAGCTTTCTTT.

This clone was recorded only once. The genes are TRBV19 and TRBJ2-6, with TRBD2 as a possible D gene (6 bases). Germline CDR1 is LNHDA and CDR2 is SQIVND (reference sequence). This CDR3 is 16 amino acids long. V lost 8 bases and J 0 bases, leaving 14 bases between the germline ends. The DNA for the CDR3 is TGTGCCAGTCTTCGCGGGGCGATCTCTGGGGCCAACGTCCTGACTTTC. It translates to CASLRGAISGANVLTF.

The J gene is TRBJ2-1, the V gene TRBV9, with TRBD2 identical over 15 bases. The CDR3 has 19 amino acids. Germline CDR1 and CDR2: SGDLS and YYNGEE. V lost 4 bases to trimming and J lost 6 bases; unmatched junction nucleotides: 14. The CDR3 is CASSLGLAGGSAGANEQFF. The CDR3 DNA sequence: TGTGCCAGCAGCTTGGGACTAGCGGGAGGATCTGCCGGGGCCAATGAGCAGTTCTTC.

The rearrangement joins TRBV30 to TRBJ2-1; 12 nucleotides agree with TRBD2. Trimming took 1 base from V and 10 from J; bases not matched to a gene: 11. The CDR3 covers 16 residues. CDR1 and CDR2 (germline): GTSNPN, SVGIG (reference sequence). The CDR3 loop is CAWSAVPSGRAWEQFF. DNA for the CDR3: TGTGCCTGGAGTGCCGTCCCTAGCGGGAGGGCCTGGGAGCAGTTCTTC.

The genes are TRBV2 and TRBJ2-5; 11 bases line up with TRBD2. J gave up 5 bases and V 6 bases, and 5 bases lay outside the gene matches. This CDR3 contains 14 residues. The germline V gene has CDR1 SNHLY and CDR2 FYNNEI. In nucleotides, the CDR3 is TGTGCCAGCAGGGGGACTAGCGGAAGGGAGACCCAGTACTTC. This encodes CASRGTSGRETQYF.

V is TRBV6-1 and J is TRBJ1-1; 7 positions agree with TRBD1. Germline V gene sequence: CDR1 MNHNS, CDR2 SASEGT. V lost 5 bases to trimming and J lost 0 bases; unmatched junction nucleotides: 6. This CDR3 is built from 15 residues. This CDR3 is CASSKVGTVNTEAFF. Here the CDR3 DNA reads TGTGCCAGCAGTAAAGTAGGGACAGTGAACACTGAAGCTTTCTTT.

V and J are TRBV27 and TRBJ2-5; 10 bases fit TRBD1. Germline CDR1 is MNHEY and CDR2 is SMNVEV (reference sequence). The CDR3 has 16 residues. Losses at the gene ends were 6 bases for V and 0 bases for J; bases not matched to a gene: 7. The CDR3 protein is CASSPDRGFDQETQYF. The DNA of the CDR3 is TGTGCCAGCAGCCCGGACAGGGGGTTTGACCAAGAGACCCAGTACTTC.

The chain employs TRBV2 and TRBJ2-7; TRBD1 aligns across 10 bases. This CDR3 comprises 14 residues. The germline CDR1 and CDR2 sequences are SNHLY and FYNNEI. V dropped 7 bases and J dropped 2; count of bases not matched to a gene: 5. CDR3 sequence reads: CASTMDRGAYEQYF. CDR3 coding DNA: TGTGCCAGCACCATGGACAGGGGGGCCTACGAGCAGTACTTC.

This clone appeared a single time. This sequence joins TRBV11-3 and TRBJ2-1; 9 bases align to TRBD1. CDR1 is SGHNT, CDR2 YENEEA, per germline. The CDR3 spans 16 residues. Trimming took 2 bases from V and 6 from J; bases not matched to a gene: 8. CDR3 residues: CASSLSSYRGLNEQFF. The DNA of the CDR3 is TGTGCCAGCAGCTTATCGAGCTACAGGGGGCTCAATGAGCAGTTCTTC.

The rearrangement joins TRBV7-3 to TRBJ2-1, with D perhaps TRBD2 (6 bases). The germline gives CDR1 SGHTA, CDR2 FQGTGA. V lost 4 bases and J 8 bases, leaving 18 bases between the germline ends. This CDR3 spans 15 amino acids. The CDR3 loop is CASSWNPGVIDEQFF. In nucleotides, the CDR3 is TGTGCCAGCAGCTGGAACCCGGGAGTGATCGATGAGCAGTTCTTC.

This sequence joins TRBV15 and TRBJ1-5; D ambiguous. The V gene's germline CDR1 is LNHNV and CDR2 YYDKDF (reference sequence). Trimming pared 2 bases from V and 1 base from J, leaving 12 bases between. The CDR3 is 16 amino acids. The CDR3 here is CATSRRRLGSNQPQHF. The CDR3, as DNA: TGTGCCACCAGCAGACGTAGACTAGGGAGCAATCAGCCCCAGCATTTT.

The rearrangement joins TRBV19 to TRBJ2-1; the match to TRBD2 covers 14 bases. Germline V gives CDR1 LNHDA, CDR2 SQIVND (reference sequence). With V trimmed by 10 bases and J by 9 bases, 8 bases remained unmatched. The CDR3 is made up of 14 amino acids. The CDR3 region is CATGLAGALGEQFF. DNA of the CDR3: TGTGCCACGGGACTAGCGGGAGCCCTCGGTGAGCAGTTCTTC.

This sequence joins TRBV27 and TRBJ2-1, with 7 bases lining up with TRBD1. CDR3 size: 15 residues. V lost 5 bases to trimming and J lost 10 bases; unmatched junction nucleotides: 14. Looked up from germline, CDR1 is MNHEY and CDR2 is SMNVEV (reference sequence). As DNA, the CDR3 is TGTGCCAGCAGTAAGGGGCCGACAGGGTCTTTGGAGCAGTTCTTC. Amino acid sequence: CASSKGPTGSLEQFF.

The chain couples TRBV19 to TRBJ2-1; D is uncertain. Germline V gene sequence: CDR1 LNHDA, CDR2 SQIVND (reference sequence). This CDR3 contains 16 residues. V shed 2 bases and J shed 1 base, with 12 bases lying between them. CDR3 nucleotides: TGTGCCAGTAGTATACGTCCGCTGGTGTCCTACAATGAGCAGTTCTTC. It is translated as CASSIRPLVSYNEQFF.

V gene TRBV6-6 combines with J gene TRBJ2-7; D is ambiguous. CDR1 and CDR2 (germline): MNHNY, SVGAGI (reference sequence). Trimming took off 2 bases at V and 4 bases at J, with 9 bases between the two ends. CDR3 length: 13 amino acids. The CDR3 sequence is CASSYERFYEQYV. Written as DNA, the CDR3 is TGTGCCAGCAGTTACGAGAGATTTTACGAGCAGTACGTC.

V and J are TRBV18 and TRBJ2-5; no firm D call. CDR1 is KGHSH and CDR2 is LQKENI in the germline V gene. V was clipped by 3 bases and J by 1 base, with 6 bases between them. CDR3 length: 13 residues. The CDR3 protein is CASSPKAQETQYF. CDR3 nucleotides: TGTGCCAGCTCACCGAAGGCCCAAGAGACCCAGTACTTC.

The rearrangement joins TRBV6-1 to TRBJ1-2; 10 bases are shared with TRBD1. V shed 8 bases, J shed 8 bases, and the junction held 14 bases outside the gene matches. The CDR3 sequence is 15 residues long. Germline V CDR1 and CDR2: MNHNS, SASEGT. The CDR3 coding sequence is TGTGCCAGCCTTCCCTTAGACAGGGGGCCGAAAGGCTACACCTTC. Protein: CASLPLDRGPKGYTF.

The table lists this clone with a few counts. The rearrangement links TRBV4-1 to TRBJ1-5, with TRBD1 as a possible D gene (6 bases). Germline CDR1 reads MGHRA; CDR2 reads YSYEKL. The V end was cut by 0 bases, the J end by 9 bases, with 18 bases between. This CDR3 spans 16 amino acids. The CDR3 DNA reads TGCGCCAGCAGCCAAGACGGGCAGGGGCTAACTTCGCCCCAGCATTTT. Its translation is CASSQDGQGLTSPQHF.